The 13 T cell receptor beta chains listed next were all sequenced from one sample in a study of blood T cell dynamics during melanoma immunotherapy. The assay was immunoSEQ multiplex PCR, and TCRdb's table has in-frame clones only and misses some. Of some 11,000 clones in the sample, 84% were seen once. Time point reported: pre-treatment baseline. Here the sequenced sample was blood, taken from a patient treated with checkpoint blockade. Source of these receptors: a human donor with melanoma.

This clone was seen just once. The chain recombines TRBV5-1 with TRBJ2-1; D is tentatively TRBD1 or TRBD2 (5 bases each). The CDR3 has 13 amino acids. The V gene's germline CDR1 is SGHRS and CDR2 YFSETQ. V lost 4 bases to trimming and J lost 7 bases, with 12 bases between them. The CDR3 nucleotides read TGCGCCAGCAGCCCCTCGGGGCTGAATGAGCAGTTCTTC. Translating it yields CASSPSGLNEQFF.

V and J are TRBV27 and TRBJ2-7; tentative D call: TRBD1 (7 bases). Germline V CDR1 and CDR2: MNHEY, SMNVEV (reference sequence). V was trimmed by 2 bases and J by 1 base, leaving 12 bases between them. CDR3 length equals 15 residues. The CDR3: CASSLRAGGSYEQYF. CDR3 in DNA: TGTGCCAGCAGTTTAAGGGCAGGGGGGTCCTACGAGCAGTACTTC.

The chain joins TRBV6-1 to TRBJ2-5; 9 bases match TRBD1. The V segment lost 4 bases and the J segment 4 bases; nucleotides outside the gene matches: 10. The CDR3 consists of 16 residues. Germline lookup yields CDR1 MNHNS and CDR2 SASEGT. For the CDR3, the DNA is TGTGCCAGCAGTGTCCTGCCGGGACAGGGAGGAGAGACCCAGTACTTC. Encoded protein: CASSVLPGQGGETQYF.

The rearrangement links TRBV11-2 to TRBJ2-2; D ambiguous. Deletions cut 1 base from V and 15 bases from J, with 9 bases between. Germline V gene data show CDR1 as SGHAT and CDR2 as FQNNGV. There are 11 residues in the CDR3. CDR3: CASSLGGVVFF. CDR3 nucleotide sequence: TGTGCCAGCAGCTTAGGCGGAGTGGTGTTTTTT.

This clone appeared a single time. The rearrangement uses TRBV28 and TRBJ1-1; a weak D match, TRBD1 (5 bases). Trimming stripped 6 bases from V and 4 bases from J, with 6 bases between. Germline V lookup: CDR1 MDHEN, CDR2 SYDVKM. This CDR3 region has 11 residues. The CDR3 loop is CASRGLTEAFF. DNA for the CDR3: TGTGCCAGCAGGGGGCTCACTGAAGCTTTCTTT. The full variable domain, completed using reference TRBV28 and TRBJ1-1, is DVKVTQSSRYLVKRTGEKVFLECVQDMDHENMFWYRQDPGLGLRLIYFSYDVKMKEKGDIPEGYSVSREKKERFSLILESASTNQTSMYLCASRGLTEAFFGQGTRLTVV.

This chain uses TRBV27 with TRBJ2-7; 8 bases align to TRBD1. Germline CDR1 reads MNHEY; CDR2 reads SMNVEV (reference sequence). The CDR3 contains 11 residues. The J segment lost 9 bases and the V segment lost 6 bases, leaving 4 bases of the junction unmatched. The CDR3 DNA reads TGTGCCAGCAGCCGACAGGGGTTGCAGTACTTC. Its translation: CASSRQGLQYF.

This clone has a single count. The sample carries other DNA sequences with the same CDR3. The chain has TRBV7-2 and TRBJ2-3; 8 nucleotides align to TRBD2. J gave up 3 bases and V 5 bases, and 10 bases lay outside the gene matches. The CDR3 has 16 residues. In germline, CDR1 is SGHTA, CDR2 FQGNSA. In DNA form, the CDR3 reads TGTGCCAGCAGCCTGTGGGGTGGGACTAGTACAGATACGCAGTATTTT. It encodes CASSLWGGTSTDTQYF. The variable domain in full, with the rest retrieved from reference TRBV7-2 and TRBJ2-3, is GAGVSQSPSNKVTEKGKDVELRCDPISGHTALYWYRQSLGQGLEFLIYFQGNSAPDKSGLPSDRFSAERTGGSVSTLTIQRTQQEDSAVYLCASSLWGGTSTDTQYFGPGTRLTVL.

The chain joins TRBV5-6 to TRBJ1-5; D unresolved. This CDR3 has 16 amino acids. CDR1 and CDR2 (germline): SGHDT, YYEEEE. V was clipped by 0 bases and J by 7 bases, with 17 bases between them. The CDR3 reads CASSLGKEFSHQPQHF. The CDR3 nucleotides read TGTGCCAGCAGCTTGGGAAAAGAGTTCTCCCACCAGCCCCAGCATTTT.

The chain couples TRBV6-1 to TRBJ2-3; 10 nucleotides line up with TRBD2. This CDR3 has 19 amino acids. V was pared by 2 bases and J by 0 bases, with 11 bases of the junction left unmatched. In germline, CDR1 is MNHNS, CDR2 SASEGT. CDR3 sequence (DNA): TGTGCCAGCAGTGAAATGGTACTAGCGGGGAGAGCTAGCACAGATACGCAGTATTTT. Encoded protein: CASSEMVLAGRASTDTQYF.

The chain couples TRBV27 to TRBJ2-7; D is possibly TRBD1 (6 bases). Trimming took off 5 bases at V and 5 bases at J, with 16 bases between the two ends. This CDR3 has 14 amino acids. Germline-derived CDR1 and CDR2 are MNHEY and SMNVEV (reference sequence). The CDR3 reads CASSLDRNRNEQYF. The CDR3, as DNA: TGTGCCAGCAGTCTCGACAGGAATCGGAACGAGCAGTACTTC.

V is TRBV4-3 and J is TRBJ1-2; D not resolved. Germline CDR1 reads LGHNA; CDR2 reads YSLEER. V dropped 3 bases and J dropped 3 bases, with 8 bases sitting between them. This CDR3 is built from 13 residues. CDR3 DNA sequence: TGCGCCAGCAGCCAGAGACAAGACTATGGCTACACCTTC. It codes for CASSQRQDYGYTF.

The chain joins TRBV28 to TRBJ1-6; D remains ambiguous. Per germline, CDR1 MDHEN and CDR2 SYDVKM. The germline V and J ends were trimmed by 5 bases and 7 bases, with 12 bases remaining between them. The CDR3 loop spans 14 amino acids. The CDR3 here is CASSSPSGNSPLHF. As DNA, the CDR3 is TGTGCCAGCAGTAGCCCCAGCGGGAATTCACCCCTCCACTTT.

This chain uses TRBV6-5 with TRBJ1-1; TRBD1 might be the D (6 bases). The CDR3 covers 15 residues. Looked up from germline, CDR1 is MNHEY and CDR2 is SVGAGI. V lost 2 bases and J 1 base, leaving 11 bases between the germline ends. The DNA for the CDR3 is TGTGCCAGCAGTTACGCCGGGACAACGAACACTGAAGCTTTCTTT. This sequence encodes CASSYAGTTNTEAFF.